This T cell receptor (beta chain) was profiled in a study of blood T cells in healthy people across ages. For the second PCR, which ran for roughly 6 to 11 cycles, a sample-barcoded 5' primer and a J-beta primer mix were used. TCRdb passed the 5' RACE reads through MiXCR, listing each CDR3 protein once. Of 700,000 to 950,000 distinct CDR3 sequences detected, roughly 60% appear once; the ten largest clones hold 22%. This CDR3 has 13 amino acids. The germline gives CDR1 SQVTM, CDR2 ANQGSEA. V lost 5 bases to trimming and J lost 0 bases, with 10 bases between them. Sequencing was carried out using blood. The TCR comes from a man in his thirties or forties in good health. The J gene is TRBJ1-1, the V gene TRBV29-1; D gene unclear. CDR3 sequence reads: CSVFKNMNTEAFF. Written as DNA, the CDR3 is TGCAGCGTTTTCAAGAACATGAACACTGAAGCTTTCTTT.